This T cell receptor (beta chain) was recorded in a study of T cells in Graves' hyperthyroidism and ophthalmopathy. Trimming took off 4 bases at V and 1 base at J, with 9 bases between the two ends. Germline V gene lookup returns CDR1 SGHRS and CDR2 YFSETQ. This CDR3 is 14 amino acids long. RNA transcripts were the template for amplifying TCR beta CDR3 regions. HTBI primers drove first-round RT-PCR of the TCR CDR3. TCRdb analysed the multiplex PCR reads with MiXCR anew, one entry per CDR3 protein. The sample includes roughly 180,000 distinct CDR3 sequences, 15% to 20% of them seen just once. This clonotype was detected ten times or more.

The sample taken for sequencing was blood. The V call is TRBV5-1, the J call TRBJ1-3; no reliable D call. The source of this sequence is a woman in her forties or fifties with Graves' hyperthyroidism. CDR3 in amino acids: CASSASVSGNTIYF. The CDR3 DNA reads as TGCGCCAGCAGCGCCAGCGTGTCTGGAAACACCATATATTTT.